This T cell receptor (beta chain) was identified during a study of siplizumab effects on memory and regulatory T cells. Study results and caveats: Left unconfirmed was the suppressive function of proliferating Tregs from siplizumab cultures. Unstimulated naive T cells seemed to show more diversity than memory cells did, and they also seemed to be among the major contributors to the alloresponse. Under siplizumab, alloreactive sequences traced to unstimulated CD4+ memory cells were significantly reduced.

Germline V lookup: CDR1 SGHRS, CDR2 YFSETQ. V shed 0 bases, J shed 6 bases, and the junction held 2 bases outside the gene matches. The CDR3 contains 15 residues. Turning to this clone: Its antigen is as yet unknown.

In each sample, 80,000 to 100,000 TCR templates were assayed. Here immunoSEQ multiplex PCR was the method, and the copy in TCRdb shows in-frame clones only, minus some. The profile shows more than 85,000 clones, about 91% of them singletons. The sequenced sample consisted of CD4+ T cells sorted from blood. The gene calls are TRBV5-1 and TRBJ2-1, with 11 bases fitting TRBD2. The TCR comes from a human donor in good health. Some clones in this sample may be carry-over from other donors' samples. CDR3 protein: CASSLELAGANEQFF. The CDR3 bases are TGCGCCAGCAGCTTGGAACTAGCGGGAGCCAATGAGCAGTTCTTC.